The 17 T cell receptor beta chains below come from one sample, sequenced in a study of blood T cells in healthy people across ages. A second PCR, run for about 7 to 11 cycles, used a sample-barcoded 5' primer plus a J-beta primer mix. TCRdb fed the 5' RACE reads into MiXCR, producing one record per CDR3 protein. The table shows more than 800,000 distinct CDR3 sequences, with under 35% occurring only once. The sample comprised blood. The receptors derive from a woman older than 75 in good health.

Details on this clonotype: A much larger clone differs from this one at a single base, so this may be a read error. This chain joins TRBV6-5 and TRBJ2-3, with a possible D match to TRBD1 (5 bases). The CDR3 totals 16 residues. CDR1 MNHEY and CDR2 SVGAGI come from the germline V gene. This CDR3 reads CASSHSARDVADTQYF. Written as DNA, the CDR3 is TGTGCCAGCAGTCACTCCGCCAGGGATGTAGCAGATACGCAGTATTTT.

The genes are TRBV5-1 and TRBJ1-5, with a tentative D call TRBD1 (6 bases). V shed 0 bases and J shed 7 bases, with 14 bases lying between them. The CDR3 sequence is 15 residues long. Germline loops: CDR1 SGHRS, CDR2 YFSETQ. The CDR3 region has the DNA TGCGCCAGCAGCTTGGTAGGGGGGAGGGAGCAGCCCCAGCATTTT. It codes for CASSLVGGREQPQHF.

This clonotype was recorded many times. This sequence joins TRBV11-2 and TRBJ2-7; TRBD2 agrees at 9 bases. Trimming took 1 base from V and 2 from J; bases not matched to a gene: 6. The CDR3 sequence is 16 residues long. Germline assignment: CDR1 SGHAT and CDR2 FQNNGV. Here the CDR3 reads CASSLGASGVTYEQYF. The CDR3 bases are TGTGCCAGCAGCTTAGGAGCTAGCGGGGTCACCTACGAGCAGTACTTC.

The rearrangement joins TRBV5-1 to TRBJ2-5; no clear D gene. The CDR3 sequence is 14 residues long. Between the trimmed V and J ends, which lost 4 bases and 3 bases, there was a span of 13 bases. The germline gives CDR1 SGHRS, CDR2 YFSETQ. CDR3 sequence: CASSQWATEETQYF. The CDR3 DNA is TGCGCCAGCAGCCAGTGGGCGACGGAAGAGACCCAGTACTTC.

About this clonotype: This may arise from a read error, as a much more abundant clone is one base away. CDR3 amino acids: CASSFGIAQPQHF. In DNA form, the CDR3 reads TGTGCCAGCAGTTTTGGAATTGCTCAGCCCCAGCATTTT. The genes are TRBV6-2 or TRBV6-3 and TRBJ1-5; D call uncertain. CDR3 size: 13 residues. V lost 4 bases and J lost 6, with 10 bases in between. The germline gives CDR1 MNHEY, CDR2 SVGEGT.

This chain uses TRBV5-1 with TRBJ1-6, with 9 bases identical to TRBD1. The CDR3 has 17 amino acids. Germline V gene data show CDR1 as SGHRS and CDR2 as YFSETQ. J was trimmed by 8 bases and V by 0 bases; bases with no gene match: 9. CDR3 in DNA: TGCGCCAGCAGCTTGGTGGCCACAGGGGGCGCAGATTCACCCCTCCACTTT. Residues: CASSLVATGGADSPLHF.

This clonotype was counted a few times. V and J are TRBV12-3 or TRBV12-4 and TRBJ1-1; TRBD1 aligns across 7 bases. Trimming cost V 3 bases and J 4 bases; bases outside gene matches: 14. The CDR3 runs 17 residues. In DNA, the CDR3 is TGTGCCAGCAGTTTCAGGGGGTATATAGGGGGCACCACTGAAGCTTTCTTT. Its translation is CASSFRGYIGGTTEAFF.

The chain is built from TRBV15 and TRBJ2-3; 7 nucleotides match TRBD1. The V segment lost 5 bases and the J segment 0 bases; nucleotides outside the gene matches: 2. The CDR3 extends over 14 amino acids. Germline CDR1 reads LNHNV; CDR2 reads YYDKDF (reference sequence). In DNA form, the CDR3 reads TGTGCCACCAGCCGGACAGGTAGCACAGATACGCAGTATTTT. Its protein is CATSRTGSTDTQYF.

At least ten counts were recorded for this clonotype. The CDR3 DNA sequence: TGCGCCAGCAGCTCGGACGGATACTATGGCTACACCTTC. It specifies CASSSDGYYGYTF. The V and J genes are TRBV5-1 and TRBJ1-2; D call uncertain. Per germline, CDR1 SGHRS and CDR2 YFSETQ. The V gene lost 3 bases and the J gene lost 3 bases, with 9 bases spanning the gap. The CDR3 loop spans 13 amino acids.

This clonotype was observed many times. V usage is TRBV20-1 and J usage is TRBJ2-3; 7 nucleotides agree with TRBD2. Trimming removed 6 bases from V and 0 bases from J; junction bases left unmatched: 6. CDR1 DFQATT and CDR2 SNEGSKA come from the germline V gene (reference sequence). CDR3 length: 14 amino acids. The CDR3 DNA sequence: TGCAGTGCCCTCCGGCGGGAGAGCACAGATACGCAGTATTTT. It encodes CSALRRESTDTQYF.

This clonotype appeared a few times. The gene calls are TRBV20-1 and TRBJ1-2; D unresolved. CDR3 length equals 12 residues. Germline CDR1 reads DFQATT; CDR2 reads SNEGSKA (reference sequence). V was clipped by 5 bases and J by 4 bases, with 11 bases between them. The CDR3 loop is CSAVRQAYGYTF. Written as DNA, the CDR3 is TGCAGTGCTGTGAGACAAGCCTATGGCTACACCTTC.

This clonotype was found many times. V usage is TRBV29-1 and J usage is TRBJ1-2, with 7 nucleotides matching TRBD1. The CDR3 is 12 residues long. Germline trimming cut 4 bases from V and 5 bases from J; bases unmatched to any gene: 4. Germline V gene sequence: CDR1 SQVTM, CDR2 ANQGSEA. The CDR3 coding sequence is TGCAGCGTTGGGTCCAGGGGGTATGGCTACACCTTC. As protein: CSVGSRGYGYTF.

V usage is TRBV30 and J usage is TRBJ1-2, with a tentative D call TRBD1 (6 bases). The CDR3 contains 14 residues. The V gene's germline CDR1 is GTSNPN and CDR2 SVGIG (reference sequence). V was clipped by 2 bases and J by 0 bases, with 10 bases between them. The CDR3 spells CAWSRQGTNYGYTF. CDR3 in DNA: TGTGCCTGGAGTCGTCAGGGGACTAACTATGGCTACACCTTC.

On this clonotype itself: A much more abundant neighbour one base away suggests this may be a read error. This chain joins TRBV12-3 or TRBV12-4 and TRBJ2-3; D is perhaps TRBD2 (6 bases). Trimming shortened V by 6 bases and J by 8 bases, and 36 bases separated the two germline ends. The CDR3 contains 20 residues. CDR3 in DNA: TGTGCCAGCAGCCGGGGGATAGTAGATCTAACGGGGCCCTCGAGTGGTACGCAGTATTTT. This translates into CASSRGIVDLTGPSSGTQYF.

This clonotype was seen at least ten times. This chain connects TRBV7-2 to TRBJ1-2; the match to TRBD1 covers 7 bases. The CDR3 sequence is 17 residues long. Trimming cost V 5 bases and J 0 bases; bases outside gene matches: 12. Germline-derived CDR1 and CDR2 are SGHTA and FQGNSA. The CDR3 nucleotides read TGTGCCAGCAGCGCAGACAGGGTGCCCTTTACTAACTATGGCTACACCTTC. It encodes CASSADRVPFTNYGYTF.

The chain combines TRBV24-1 with TRBJ2-1; 7 bases agree with TRBD1. The CDR3 is 15 amino acids. The V gene's germline CDR1 is KGHDR and CDR2 SFDVKD. Germline trimming cut 3 bases from V and 7 bases from J; bases unmatched to any gene: 8. Here the CDR3 reads CATSDTRQGVNEQFF. CDR3 nucleotide sequence: TGTGCCACCAGTGATACCCGACAGGGTGTTAATGAGCAGTTCTTC.

In the case of this clonotype: A much larger clone lies one base from this, so it may be a read error. The chain recombines TRBV12-3 or TRBV12-4 with TRBJ2-7; unclear D gene. TRBJ2-5 explains the end of the DNA better; the J call may be wrong. There are 13 residues in the CDR3. Here the CDR3 reads CASRFGPRETQYF. CDR3 DNA: TGTGCCAGCAGGTTCGGGCCTAGGGAGACCCAGTACTTC.